Following are 20 T cell receptor beta chains from one sample sequenced in a study of blood T cell repertoires in COVID-19. The data were produced by immunoSEQ multiplex PCR, yet TCRdb's version contains in-frame clones alone and is incomplete. Among more than 85,000 clones, approximately 79% were seen once, and the ten largest hold roughly 17%. Sequencing was performed on peripheral blood. The receptors derive from a woman aged 80 or older with active or convalescent COVID-19.

A word on this clone: One end of the junction does not line up with germline, which may come from a read error. V is TRBV2 and J is TRBJ2-1, with a weak D call TRBD1 (6 bases). CDR3 length: 14 amino acids. CDR1 and CDR2 (germline): SNHLY, FYNNEI. DNA for the CDR3: TGTGCCAGCAACGTAGAGACAGGCTTAAATGGGCAGTTCTTC. Residues: CASNVETGLNGQFF. The full variable domain, completed using reference TRBV2 and TRBJ2-1, is EPEVTQTPSHQVTQMGQEVILRCVPISNHLYFYWYRQILGQKVEFLVSFYNNEISEKSEIFDDQFSVERPDGSNFTLKIRSTKLEDSAMYFCASNVETGLNGQFFGPGTRLTVL.

This clone was counted once. The genes are TRBV11-1 and TRBJ1-4; a possible D gene is TRBD1 (6 bases). Deletions cut 5 bases from V and 8 bases from J, with 9 bases between. Germline-derived CDR1 and CDR2 are SGHAT and FQDESV (reference sequence). This CDR3 spans 12 amino acids. CDR3 amino acids: CASSITGEKLFF. DNA for the CDR3: TGTGCCAGCAGCATCACAGGGGAAAAACTGTTTTTT.

The chain is built from TRBV29-1 and TRBJ1-2; D not certain. CDR1 and CDR2 from the germline V gene are SQVTM and ANQGSEA. This CDR3 is 13 amino acids long. V gave up 3 bases and J gave up 4 bases, with 12 bases separating them. The CDR3 sequence: CSVDNLGFYGYTF. The CDR3 DNA reads TGCAGCGTTGACAATCTGGGCTTCTATGGCTACACCTTC.

This clone was picked up a small number of times. V usage is TRBV9 and J usage is TRBJ2-1; D is unclear. V was shortened by 0 bases and J by 3 bases, with 7 bases between the two germline ends. Germline CDR1 and CDR2: SGDLS and YYNGEE. The CDR3 loop spans 14 amino acids. As DNA, the CDR3 is TGTGCCAGCAGCGTAGGTGACAACTACAATGAGCAGTTCTTC. Its translation: CASSVGDNYNEQFF.

The chain recombines TRBV7-3 with TRBJ2-3, with 16 bases aligning to TRBD2. The V segment lost 3 bases and the J segment 2 bases; nucleotides outside the gene matches: 2. The CDR3 consists of 17 residues. Germline CDR1 and CDR2: SGHTA and FQGTGA. Written as DNA, the CDR3 is TGTGCCAGCAGCTTGGGACTAGCGGGAGGGCACACAGATACGCAGTATTTT. Protein product: CASSLGLAGGHTDTQYF.

This clone was picked up a small number of times. The chain's CDR3 is CASSLESSGSTGEQFF. DNA for the CDR3: TGCGCCAGCAGCTTGGAGTCTAGCGGGAGTACGGGTGAGCAGTTCTTC. The genes are TRBV5-1 and TRBJ2-1; 10 positions match TRBD2. The CDR3 runs to 16 residues. V shed 0 bases and J 9 bases; nucleotides not matched to a gene: 9. Looked up from germline, CDR1 is SGHRS and CDR2 is YFSETQ.

This chain uses TRBV6-6 with TRBJ2-2; D is ambiguous. The CDR3 contains 14 residues. Germline V gene data show CDR1 as MNHNY and CDR2 as SVGAGI (reference sequence). Trimming left V 5 bases short and J 4 bases short, with 11 bases between. CDR3 DNA sequence: TGTGCCAGCAGTCGCAATACAGTCACCGGGGAGCTGTTTTTT. Protein sequence: CASSRNTVTGELFF.

The V call is TRBV3-1 (or the pseudogene TRBV3-2), the J call TRBJ2-5, with 10 positions matching TRBD2. Germline V gene sequence: CDR1 LGHDT, CDR2 YNNKEL (reference sequence). The CDR3 consists of 16 residues. Germline trimming cut 0 bases from V and 7 bases from J; bases unmatched to any gene: 8. The CDR3 coding sequence is TGTGCCAGCAGCCAAGATTGGGGGACTAGCGTTGTGACCCAGTACTTC. Translated, it gives CASSQDWGTSVVTQYF.

This clone was observed once. The V gene is TRBV4-2, the J gene TRBJ2-1, with D possibly TRBD2 on 5 matching bases. In germline, CDR1 is LGHNA, CDR2 YNFKEQ. The CDR3 is 14 residues long. Trimming stripped 0 bases from V and 10 bases from J, with 13 bases between. The CDR3 DNA sequence: TGTGCCAGCAGCCAAGATAGGCTAGCTAGGGAGCAGTTCTTC. Translation: CASSQDRLAREQFF.

The CDR3: CASSLLGQTRLAGGTGELFF. DNA of the CDR3: TGTGCCAGCAGTTTATTGGGACAGACCAGACTAGCGGGTGGGACCGGGGAGCTGTTTTTT. The rearrangement uses TRBV27 and TRBJ2-2, with 10 bases lining up with TRBD2. Losses at the gene ends were 1 base for V and 5 bases for J; bases not matched to a gene: 16. CDR3 length: 20 residues. CDR1 is MNHEY, CDR2 SMNVEV, per germline (reference sequence).

The chain joins TRBV6-5 to TRBJ2-1; D is possibly TRBD1 (5 bases). The ends were cut back, 5 bases at V and 6 bases at J, with 14 bases in the middle. The germline gives CDR1 MNHEY, CDR2 SVGAGI. The CDR3 runs to 14 residues. CDR3 sequence: CASSPGALPNEQFF. CDR3 in DNA: TGTGCCAGCAGTCCTGGGGCCCTACCCAATGAGCAGTTCTTC.

The V and J genes are TRBV25-1 and TRBJ2-2, with TRBD2 matching over 9 bases. V was pared by 3 bases and J by 4 bases, with 3 bases of the junction left unmatched. The CDR3 consists of 15 residues. Germline-derived CDR1 and CDR2 are MGHDK and SYGVNS. The CDR3 region is CASSDVAGVTGELFF. The DNA for the CDR3 is TGTGCCAGCAGTGACGTAGCGGGAGTCACCGGGGAGCTGTTTTTT.

The rearrangement links TRBV29-1 to TRBJ2-1; 14 bases are a match to TRBD2. Germline V gene sequence: CDR1 SQVTM, CDR2 ANQGSEA. The CDR3 has 17 residues. V lost 1 base, J lost 4 bases, and 6 bases stayed unmatched. CDR3 loop: CSVEGGLAGVLYNEQFF. Here the CDR3 DNA reads TGCAGCGTTGAAGGGGGACTAGCGGGAGTCTTGTACAATGAGCAGTTCTTC.

V usage is TRBV18 and J usage is TRBJ2-3; D remains ambiguous. V was shortened by 6 bases and J by 4 bases, with 17 bases between the two germline ends. The germline V gene encodes CDR1 KGHSH and CDR2 LQKENI. The CDR3 has 15 residues. CDR3 region: CASSHTATSPDTQYF. DNA for the CDR3: TGTGCCAGCTCCCACACAGCCACCTCCCCAGATACGCAGTATTTT. Based on the CDR3 plus reference TRBV18 and TRBJ2-3, the full variable domain is NAGVMQNPRHLVRRRGQEARLRCSPMKGHSHVYWYRQLPEEGLKFMVYLQKENIIDESGMPKERFSAEFPKEGPSILRIQQVVRGDSAAYFCASSHTATSPDTQYFGPGTRLTVL.

V gene TRBV4-1 combines with J gene TRBJ2-7; 7 bases line up with TRBD1. Per germline, CDR1 MGHRA and CDR2 YSYEKL. CDR3 length: 15 amino acids. Losses at the gene ends were 4 bases for V and 1 base for J; bases not matched to a gene: 7. This chain's CDR3 is CASSLRDRLSYEQYF. The CDR3, as DNA: TGCGCCAGCAGCCTAAGGGACAGACTATCCTACGAGCAGTACTTC.

This clone was detected only once. The chain is built from TRBV29-1 and TRBJ2-1; weak D call: TRBD2 (6 bases). Trimming left V 3 bases short and J 3 bases short, with 6 bases between. The germline V gene has CDR1 SQVTM and CDR2 ANQGSEA. The CDR3 length is 12 residues. This CDR3 reads CSVDGSYNEQFF. Here the CDR3 DNA reads TGCAGCGTTGACGGGAGCTACAATGAGCAGTTCTTC.

In DNA, the CDR3 is TGTGCCAGCAGCATGACTAGCGGGAGTTATAATGAGCAGTTCTTC. Its translation: CASSMTSGSYNEQFF. The chain carries TRBV7-3 and TRBJ2-1; 12 bases line up with TRBD2. CDR1 is SGHTA, CDR2 FQGTGA, per germline. V dropped 5 bases and J dropped 7; count of bases not matched to a gene: 6. This CDR3 is 15 amino acids long. The whole variable domain, remainder taken from reference TRBV7-3 and TRBJ2-1, is GAGVSQTPSNKVTEKGKYVELRCDPISGHTALYWYRQSLGQGPEFLIYFQGTGAADDSGLPNDRFFAVRPEGSVSTLKIQRTERGDSAVYLCASSMTSGSYNEQFFGPGTRLTVL.

The rearrangement uses TRBV18 and TRBJ1-5; D remains unclear. Trimming left V 2 bases short and J 2 bases short, with 10 bases between. Germline-derived CDR1 and CDR2 are KGHSH and LQKENI. The CDR3 is 15 amino acids. The CDR3 loop is CASSPSGFGNQPQHF. CDR3 nucleotide sequence: TGTGCCAGCTCACCATCAGGTTTTGGCAATCAGCCCCAGCATTTT. Variable domain in full (rest from reference TRBV18 and TRBJ1-5): NAGVMQNPRHLVRRRGQEARLRCSPMKGHSHVYWYRQLPEEGLKFMVYLQKENIIDESGMPKERFSAEFPKEGPSILRIQQVVRGDSAAYFCASSPSGFGNQPQHFGDGTRLSIL.

V usage is TRBV6-2 or TRBV6-3 and J usage is TRBJ2-7; 12 nucleotides line up with TRBD2. Germline CDR1 is MNHEY and CDR2 is SVGEGT. The CDR3 contains 18 residues. Trimming at V came to 0 bases and at J to 2 bases, leaving 8 bases not matched to a gene. For the CDR3, the DNA is TGTGCCAGCAGTTACTCGTCACTAGCGGGAGGCCTAACCTACGAGCAGTACTTC. This translates into CASSYSSLAGGLTYEQYF.

This clone was seen more than once but under ten times. The J gene is TRBJ2-7, the V gene TRBV19; 7 bases are a match to TRBD1. The CDR3 has 15 residues. Germline lookup yields CDR1 LNHDA and CDR2 SQIVND (reference sequence). The trim removed 4 bases at V and 7 bases at J, leaving 13 bases unmatched. Written as DNA, the CDR3 is TGTGCCAGTAGTAACCCCGGACAGGCTACGAGGGAGCAGTACTTC. Its translation is CASSNPGQATREQYF.